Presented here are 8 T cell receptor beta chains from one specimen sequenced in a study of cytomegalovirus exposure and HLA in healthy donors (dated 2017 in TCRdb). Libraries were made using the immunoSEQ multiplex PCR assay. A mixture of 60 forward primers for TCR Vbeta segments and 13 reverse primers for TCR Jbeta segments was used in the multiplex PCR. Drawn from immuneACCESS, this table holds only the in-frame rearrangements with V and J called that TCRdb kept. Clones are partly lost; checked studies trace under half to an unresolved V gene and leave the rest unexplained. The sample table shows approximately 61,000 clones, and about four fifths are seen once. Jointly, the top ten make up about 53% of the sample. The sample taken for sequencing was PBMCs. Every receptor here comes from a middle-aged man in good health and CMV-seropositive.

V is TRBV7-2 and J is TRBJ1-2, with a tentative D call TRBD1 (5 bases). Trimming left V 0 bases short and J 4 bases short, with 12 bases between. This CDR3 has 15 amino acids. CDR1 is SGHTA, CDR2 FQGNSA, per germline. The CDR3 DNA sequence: TGTGCCAGCAGCTTAGCGGTCGGGGGTCCCTATGGCTACACCTTC. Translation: CASSLAVGGPYGYTF. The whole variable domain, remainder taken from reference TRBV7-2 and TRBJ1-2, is GAGVSQSPSNKVTEKGKDVELRCDPISGHTALYWYRQSLGQGLEFLIYFQGNSAPDKSGLPSDRFSAERTGGSVSTLTIQRTQQEDSAVYLCASSLAVGGPYGYTFGSGTRLTVV.

CDR3 residues: CASSISGGSRRETQYF. CDR3 coding DNA: TGTGCCAGTAGTATATCCGGCGGGAGTCGGAGGGAGACCCAGTACTTC. The J gene is TRBJ2-5, the V gene TRBV19; 7 positions agree with TRBD2. Unmatched junction bases numbered 11, after V lost 2 bases and J lost 5 bases. CDR3 size: 16 residues. Germline V gives CDR1 LNHDA, CDR2 SQIVND (reference sequence).

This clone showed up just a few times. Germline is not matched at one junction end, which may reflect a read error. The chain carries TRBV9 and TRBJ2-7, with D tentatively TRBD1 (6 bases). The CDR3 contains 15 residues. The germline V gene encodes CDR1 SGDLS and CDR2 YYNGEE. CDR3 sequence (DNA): TGTGCCAGCAGCTCCCAGGGGCCGAGCTCCTACGAGGATTTCTTC. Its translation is CASSSQGPSSYEDFF.

CDR3 bases: TGTGCCTGGAGTATTGGGACAGGGCCTGGCACAGATACGCAGTATTTT. Its translation: CAWSIGTGPGTDTQYF. This sequence joins TRBV30 and TRBJ2-3; 9 nucleotides align to TRBD1. CDR1 and CDR2 from the germline V gene are GTSNPN and SVGIG (reference sequence). The trim removed 2 bases at V and 1 base at J, leaving 7 bases unmatched. The CDR3 sequence is 16 residues long.

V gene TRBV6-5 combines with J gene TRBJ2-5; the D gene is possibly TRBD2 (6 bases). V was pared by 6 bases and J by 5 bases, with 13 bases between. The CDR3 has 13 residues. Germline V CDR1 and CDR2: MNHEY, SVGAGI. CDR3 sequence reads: CASREVGRETQYF. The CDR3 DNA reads TGTGCCAGCAGGGAGGTTGGGAGGGAGACCCAGTACTTC.

CDR3 sequence reads: CASSPGQKQETQYF. DNA of the CDR3: TGTGCCAGCAGCCCAGGACAGAAACAAGAGACCCAGTACTTC. The chain uses TRBV11-2 and TRBJ2-5; D is perhaps TRBD1 (6 bases). The CDR3 length is 14 residues. Germline V gene data show CDR1 as SGHAT and CDR2 as FQNNGV. Trimming removed 5 bases at V and 2 bases at J, with 12 bases between.

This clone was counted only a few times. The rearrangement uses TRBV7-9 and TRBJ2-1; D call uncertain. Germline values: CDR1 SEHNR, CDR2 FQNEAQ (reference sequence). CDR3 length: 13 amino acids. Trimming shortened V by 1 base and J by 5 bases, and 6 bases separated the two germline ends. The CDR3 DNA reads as TGTGCCAGCAGCTTAGTACAGCACAATGAGCAGTTCTTC. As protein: CASSLVQHNEQFF.

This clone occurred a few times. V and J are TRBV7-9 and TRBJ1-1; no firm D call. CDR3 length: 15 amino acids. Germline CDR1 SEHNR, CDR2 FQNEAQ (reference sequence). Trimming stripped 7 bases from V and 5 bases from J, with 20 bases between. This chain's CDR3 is CASTFDECEDTEAFF. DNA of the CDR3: TGTGCCAGCACCTTCGATGAGTGTGAGGATACTGAAGCTTTCTTT. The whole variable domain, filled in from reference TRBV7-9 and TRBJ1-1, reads DTGVSQNPRHKITKRGQNVTFRCDPISEHNRLYWYRQTLGQGPEFLTYFQNEAQLEKSRLLSDRFSAERPKGSFSTLEIQRTEQGDSAMYLCASTFDECEDTEAFFGQGTRLTVV.